This passage covers 26 T cell receptor beta chains from one sample sequenced in a study of blood T cell repertoires in COVID-19. The method was immunoSEQ multiplex PCR; TCRdb's version includes in-frame clones alone and lacks a portion of them. The repertoire includes 200,000 to 250,000 clones, 80% to 90% of them detected once, and over 2.5% sits in the top ten. The specimen was peripheral blood. The receptors derive from a man in his fifties who had recovered from COVID-19.

J is TRBJ2-5 and V is TRBV2; 8 bases align to TRBD1. Losses at the gene ends were 5 bases for V and 4 bases for J; bases not matched to a gene: 9. Germline CDR1 reads SNHLY; CDR2 reads FYNNEI. This CDR3 has 15 amino acids. CDR3: CASSQLRGRVETQYF. The DNA for the CDR3 is TGTGCCAGCAGTCAACTCAGGGGGCGCGTAGAGACCCAGTACTTC.

The chain recombines TRBV5-4 with TRBJ2-2; possibly TRBD1 for D (5 bases). Trimming took 1 base from V and 3 from J, leaving 10 bases between them. The CDR3 length is 15 residues. CDR1 is SGHNT, CDR2 YYREEE, per germline (reference sequence). CDR3 residues: CASSLNRGYTGELFF. CDR3 in DNA: TGTGCCAGCAGCTTGAATAGGGGATACACCGGGGAGCTGTTTTTT.

This clone was picked up a small number of times. The chain joins TRBV28 to TRBJ2-2; the match to TRBD1 covers 7 bases. CDR1 is MDHEN, CDR2 SYDVKM, per germline. With 1 base clipped from V and 6 bases from J, the junction kept 8 bases outside the gene matches. There are 16 residues in the CDR3. In DNA, the CDR3 is TGTGCCAGCAGTTTATTGTCCGACAGGGTTGCCGGGGAGCTGTTTTTT. It encodes CASSLLSDRVAGELFF.

This CDR3 reads CATSDPDEEQFF. The CDR3 DNA reads as TGTGCCACCAGTGATCCCGATGAGGAGCAGTTCTTC. This rearrangement joins TRBV24-1 to TRBJ2-1; D ambiguous. The CDR3 is 12 amino acids. Germline CDR1 is KGHDR and CDR2 is SFDVKD. The germline V and J ends were trimmed by 3 bases and 10 bases, with 9 bases remaining between them.

The CDR3 reads CASSRGSLVGYEQYF. CDR3 DNA: TGTGCCAGCAGCCGGGGGTCACTAGTTGGCTACGAGCAGTACTTC. The chain employs TRBV7-9 and TRBJ2-7, with D perhaps matching TRBD2 (6 bases). The CDR3 runs to 15 residues. The germline V gene has CDR1 SEHNR and CDR2 FQNEAQ (reference sequence). Trimming took 5 bases from V and 3 from J, leaving 17 bases between them.

The chain carries TRBV11-2 and TRBJ2-7, with TRBD2 matching 11 bases. J was trimmed by 1 base and V by 1 base; bases with no gene match: 9. In germline, CDR1 is SGHAT, CDR2 FQNNGV. CDR3 size: 18 residues. The CDR3 DNA follows: TGTGCCAGCAGCTTAGGATTGGCTAGCGGGAGGTATTCCTACGAGCAGTACTTC. Its protein product is CASSLGLASGRYSYEQYF. Using reference TRBV11-2 and TRBJ2-7 for the parts outside the CDR3, the full variable domain is EAGVAQSPRYKIIEKRQSVAFWCNPISGHATLYWYQQILGQGPKLLIQFQNNGVVDDSQLPKDRFSAERLKGVDSTLKIQPAKLEDSAVYLCASSLGLASGRYSYEQYFGPGTRLTVT.

This clone appeared a few times. The rearrangement joins TRBV7-8 to TRBJ2-3, with 11 bases that match TRBD2. The germline gives CDR1 SGHVS, CDR2 FQNEAQ. V was pared by 2 bases and J by 2 bases, with 9 bases of the junction left unmatched. The CDR3 runs to 18 residues. The CDR3 region has the DNA TGTGCCAGCAGCTTATTTTTAGCGGGAGGGCCGACCACAGATACGCAGTATTTT. Translated: CASSLFLAGGPTTDTQYF.

The genes are TRBV14 and TRBJ2-1; 7 bases are a match to TRBD1. Per the germline V gene, CDR1 is SGHDN and CDR2 is FVKESK. Trimming cost V 6 bases and J 8 bases; bases outside gene matches: 7. The CDR3 loop spans 13 amino acids. The CDR3 loop is CASSERTGHEQFF. In DNA, the CDR3 is TGTGCCAGCAGTGAACGGACAGGCCATGAGCAGTTCTTC.

The genes are TRBV3-1 (or the pseudogene TRBV3-2) and TRBJ1-2, with 12 bases aligning to TRBD1. The junction had 9 bases not matched to a gene; V was cut back by 3 bases and J by 7 bases. Looked up from germline, CDR1 is LGHDT and CDR2 is YNNKEL (reference sequence). This CDR3 region has 16 residues. For the CDR3, the DNA is TGTGCCAGCAGCCAGTTCCCGGGACAGGGGGCGTCTGGCTACACCTTC. Translation: CASSQFPGQGASGYTF.

The chain uses TRBV9 and TRBJ2-7, with 8 nucleotides matching TRBD2. This CDR3 is built from 15 residues. Germline-derived CDR1 and CDR2 are SGDLS and YYNGEE. The V and J ends lost 0 bases and 5 bases, in that order; junction bases with no gene match: 7. The CDR3 is CASSVVGSGADEQYF. The DNA for the CDR3 is TGTGCCAGCAGCGTAGTGGGTAGCGGGGCTGACGAGCAGTACTTC.

This chain joins TRBV11-3 and TRBJ2-7; the D gene is possibly TRBD1 (6 bases). Trimming stripped 1 base from V and 0 bases from J, with 25 bases between. This CDR3 region has 20 residues. CDR1 SGHNT and CDR2 YENEEA come from the germline V gene. The CDR3 protein is CASSLVSELPPRGDSYEQYF. The CDR3 DNA follows: TGTGCCAGCAGCTTAGTTTCCGAACTTCCCCCCAGGGGAGACTCCTACGAGCAGTACTTC.

V is TRBV20-1 and J is TRBJ1-4, with unresolved D. Per the germline V gene, CDR1 is DFQATT and CDR2 is SNEGSKA (reference sequence). V lost 3 bases to trimming and J lost 0 bases, with 11 bases between them. The CDR3 contains 15 residues. Here the CDR3 DNA reads TGCAGTGCTAGTCCCAACAGTGCAACTAATGAAAAACTGTTTTTT. Translating gives CSASPNSATNEKLFF.

V usage is TRBV30 and J usage is TRBJ2-5, with TRBD2 matching 9 bases. Germline CDR1 is GTSNPN and CDR2 is SVGIG (reference sequence). There are 17 residues in the CDR3. J lost 5 bases, V lost 2 bases, and 15 bases had no gene match. The CDR3, as DNA: TGTGCCTGGAGTTGGCCCATAGCGGGAGCAACCGGGGAGACCCAGTACTTC. As protein: CAWSWPIAGATGETQYF. Supplemented by reference TRBV30 and TRBJ2-5, the full variable domain reads SQTIHQWPATLVQPVGSPLSLECTVEGTSNPNLYWYRQAAGRGLQLLFYSVGIGQISSEVPQNLSASRPQDRQFILSSKKLLLSDSGFYLCAWSWPIAGATGETQYFGPGTRLLVL.

This clone was detected only once. The rearrangement links TRBV11-3 to TRBJ2-1; 8 bases map to TRBD2. This CDR3 is 14 amino acids long. After removal of 5 bases from V and 8 bases from J, the junction contained 8 bases not matched to a gene. Germline CDR1 SGHNT, CDR2 YENEEA. CDR3 DNA: TGTGCCAGCAGCCCCCGGGCGGGGGGCGATGAGCAGTTCTTC. This sequence encodes CASSPRAGGDEQFF.

The genes are TRBV18 and TRBJ1-2; D might be TRBD1 (6 bases). Germline V gene lookup returns CDR1 KGHSH and CDR2 LQKENI. Trimming left V 1 base short and J 2 bases short, with 17 bases between. CDR3 length: 17 amino acids. The CDR3 loop reads CASSPLGAGTTNYGYTF. DNA of the CDR3: TGTGCCAGCTCACCACTTGGAGCCGGGACAACCAACTATGGCTACACCTTC.

The V gene is TRBV28, the J gene TRBJ1-4; 8 bases map to TRBD1. V lost 6 bases to trimming and J lost 12 bases; unmatched junction nucleotides: 3. CDR3 length equals 11 residues. Per the germline V gene, CDR1 is MDHEN and CDR2 is SYDVKM. The CDR3 loop reads CASSSTGELFF. In DNA form, the CDR3 reads TGTGCCAGCAGCTCGACAGGGGAACTGTTTTTT.

This clone occurred once. The V call is TRBV3-1 (or the pseudogene TRBV3-2), the J call TRBJ1-4, with 7 bases aligning to TRBD1. V was pared by 2 bases and J by 7 bases, with 7 bases of the junction left unmatched. CDR3 length: 15 amino acids. The germline V gene encodes CDR1 LGHDT and CDR2 YNNKEL (reference sequence). The CDR3 here is CASSQTAYRGEKLFF. CDR3 DNA: TGTGCCAGCAGCCAAACCGCATACAGGGGTGAAAAACTGTTTTTT.

The chain uses TRBV7-2 and TRBJ1-1; 8 bases line up with TRBD1. CDR3 size: 15 residues. V was clipped by 5 bases and J by 4 bases; unmatched bases: 9. Germline V gives CDR1 SGHTA, CDR2 FQGNSA. The DNA of the CDR3 is TGTGCCAGCAGCGCGCCACAGGGGGGCAGCACTGAAGCTTTCTTT. It yields the protein CASSAPQGGSTEAFF.

The rearrangement links TRBV9 to TRBJ1-2; D is unclear. The V end was cut by 2 bases, the J end by 2 bases, with 10 bases between. The CDR3 consists of 14 residues. Per germline, CDR1 SGDLS and CDR2 YYNGEE. The CDR3 here is CASSVTDKNYGYTF. The CDR3 DNA is TGTGCCAGCAGCGTTACCGACAAAAACTATGGCTACACCTTC. Complete variable domain (other parts from reference TRBV9 and TRBJ1-2): DSGVTQTPKHLITATGQRVTLRCSPRSGDLSVYWYQQSLDQGLQFLIQYYNGEERAKGNILERFSAQQFPDLHSELNLSSLELGDSALYFCASSVTDKNYGYTFGSGTRLTVV.

The chain uses TRBV7-9 and TRBJ1-3, with D unresolved. Trimming took 2 bases from V and 0 from J, leaving 8 bases between them. Germline assignment: CDR1 SEHNR and CDR2 FQNEAQ (reference sequence). The CDR3 sequence is 15 residues long. In DNA form, the CDR3 reads TGTGCCAGCAGCTTAACCGGGATCTCTGGAAACACCATATATTTT. Its translation is CASSLTGISGNTIYF.

This rearrangement joins TRBV20-1 to TRBJ1-2; D not certain. CDR3 length: 10 residues. The V end was cut by 6 bases, the J end by 5 bases, with 7 bases between. The V gene's germline CDR1 is DFQATT and CDR2 SNEGSKA (reference sequence). CDR3 bases: TGCAGTGCGGCGGATTATGGCTACACCTTC. Translating it yields CSAADYGYTF.

The chain uses TRBV19 and TRBJ2-7; a weak D match, TRBD2 (6 bases). The CDR3 sequence is 14 residues long. Germline V lookup: CDR1 LNHDA, CDR2 SQIVND (reference sequence). V lost 4 bases, J lost 5 bases, and 15 bases lay in between. The CDR3 is CASSTGLPPNEQYF. The CDR3 DNA follows: TGTGCCAGTAGTACGGGACTCCCGCCCAACGAGCAGTACTTC.

This clone was seen just once. The chain employs TRBV30 and TRBJ2-7, with D perhaps matching TRBD1 (7 bases). CDR3 length: 12 amino acids. The V and J ends lost 0 bases and 8 bases respectively, with 11 bases between them. CDR1 is GTSNPN, CDR2 SVGIG, per germline (reference sequence). The CDR3 DNA sequence: TGTGCCTGGAGTGTACCAGGGGGGAAGCAGTACTTC. It translates to CAWSVPGGKQYF.

The chain employs TRBV5-1 and TRBJ2-7, with 7 bases aligning to TRBD2. Germline loops: CDR1 SGHRS, CDR2 YFSETQ. The ends lost 3 bases at V and 1 base at J; junction bases unmatched: 7. CDR3 length: 15 amino acids. The CDR3 sequence is CASSSLAGLSYEQYF. The CDR3 coding sequence is TGCGCCAGCAGCTCTTTAGCGGGTTTATCCTACGAGCAGTACTTC.

The chain joins TRBV30 to TRBJ1-2; possible D gene TRBD1, 5 bases. V was cut by 8 bases and J by 5 bases, with 21 bases left in between. CDR3 length: 14 amino acids. Germline CDR1 is GTSNPN and CDR2 is SVGIG (reference sequence). This CDR3 reads CAGGSGGKTYGYTF. CDR3 nucleotides: TGTGCCGGAGGGAGTGGGGGTAAGACGTATGGCTACACCTTC. The complete variable domain, with remaining parts taken from reference TRBV30 and TRBJ1-2, reads SQTIHQWPATLVQPVGSPLSLECTVEGTSNPNLYWYRQAAGRGLQLLFYSVGIGQISSEVPQNLSASRPQDRQFILSSKKLLLSDSGFYLCAGGSGGKTYGYTFGSGTRLTVV.

This clone showed up just a few times. The rearrangement uses TRBV7-2 and TRBJ1-5; D not certain. The CDR3 is 12 residues long. The ends were cut back, 4 bases at V and 7 bases at J, with 8 bases in the middle. Germline V gene data show CDR1 as SGHTA and CDR2 as FQGNSA. This CDR3 reads CASSSDGQPQHF. The CDR3 region has the DNA TGTGCCAGCAGCTCCGACGGGCAGCCCCAGCATTTT.